The 25 T cell receptor beta chains below all came from one sample that was sequenced in a study of T cell responses to AZD1222 COVID-19 vaccine. Using immunoSEQ multiplex PCR, the repertoire was profiled, and TCRdb retains in-frame clones only, with some absent. The sample comprises approximately 100,000 clones, roughly 88% of which are singletons, and around 9.4% rests with the top ten. The sample consisted of peripheral blood, taken on day 0 of AZD1222 vaccination. The receptors were gathered from an adult in good health.

This chain joins TRBV18 and TRBJ2-1; 11 nucleotides line up with TRBD2. With 0 bases clipped from V and 8 bases from J, the junction kept 3 bases outside the gene matches. The germline gives CDR1 KGHSH, CDR2 LQKENI. The CDR3 consists of 15 residues. CDR3 DNA: TGTGCCAGCTCACCACCGGTAGCGGGAGGGCATGAGCAGTTCTTC. Translated, it gives CASSPPVAGGHEQFF.

The rearrangement links TRBV7-9 to TRBJ2-1; the D is unclear. V lost 1 base to trimming and J lost 6 bases, with 10 bases between them. Germline values: CDR1 SEHNR, CDR2 FQNEAQ (reference sequence). This CDR3 is 14 amino acids long. The CDR3 bases are TGTGCCAGCAGCTTAGTTTCACAGTCCAATGAGCAGTTCTTC. This encodes CASSLVSQSNEQFF.

The CDR3 DNA reads TGTGCCAGCAGTTTGATTTTTTCTTTCTCCTACGAGCAGTACTTC. It encodes CASSLIFSFSYEQYF. The chain is built from TRBV28 and TRBJ2-7; unclear D gene. This CDR3 is built from 15 residues. Looked up from germline, CDR1 is MDHEN and CDR2 is SYDVKM. V gave up 3 bases and J gave up 0 bases, with 12 bases separating them.

The chain couples TRBV29-1 to TRBJ2-7; unclear D gene. V lost 4 bases and J lost 2, with 9 bases in between. Germline V lookup: CDR1 SQVTM, CDR2 ANQGSEA. The CDR3 has 12 residues. This chain's CDR3 is CSVGPGAYEQYF. CDR3 DNA sequence: TGCAGCGTTGGACCTGGGGCCTACGAGCAGTACTTC.

The chain uses TRBV29-1 and TRBJ2-7; D is possibly TRBD1 or TRBD2 (5 bases each). The CDR3 contains 13 residues. V gave up 6 bases and J gave up 4 bases, with 16 bases separating them. Germline CDR1 SQVTM, CDR2 ANQGSEA. CDR3 protein: CSVLMGDWYEQYF. In nucleotides, the CDR3 is TGCAGCGTCCTCATGGGGGATTGGTACGAGCAGTACTTC.

This chain uses TRBV27 with TRBJ1-2; D may be TRBD1 (5 bases). Trimming took off 3 bases at V and 4 bases at J, with 18 bases between the two ends. The CDR3 is made up of 16 amino acids. Germline V gene data show CDR1 as MNHEY and CDR2 as SMNVEV (reference sequence). The CDR3 bases are TGTGCCAGCAGTTTTTTTTTGCCGGGACTTCTCTATGGCTACACCTTC. It yields the protein CASSFFLPGLLYGYTF.

For this clone: The sample carries other DNA sequences with the same CDR3. The J gene is TRBJ1-2, the V gene TRBV10-3; D uncertain. Trimming shortened V by 0 bases and J by 4 bases, and 6 bases separated the two germline ends. Germline V gene data show CDR1 as ENHRY and CDR2 as SYGVKD. The CDR3 loop spans 13 amino acids. CDR3 amino acids: CAISESDIYGYTF. CDR3 sequence (DNA): TGTGCCATCAGTGAGTCTGACATCTATGGCTACACCTTC.

This chain connects TRBV25-1 to TRBJ2-3; D gene ambiguous. CDR1 is MGHDK, CDR2 SYGVNS, per germline. The length of the CDR3 is 18 residues. The V gene lost 2 bases and the J gene lost 0 bases, with 18 bases spanning the gap. This chain's CDR3 is CASSEGQSGVISTDTQYF. The DNA for the CDR3 is TGTGCCAGCAGTGAAGGTCAGTCTGGGGTTATCAGCACAGATACGCAGTATTTT.

The rearrangement joins TRBV7-3 to TRBJ1-2; D is perhaps TRBD1 (5 bases). Trimming stripped 6 bases from V and 8 bases from J, with 16 bases between. The CDR3 length is 13 residues. Germline values: CDR1 SGHTA, CDR2 FQGTGA. The CDR3 protein is CASSDGPGEGYTF. CDR3 nucleotide sequence: TGTGCCAGCAGTGATGGACCGGGGGAAGGCTACACCTTC.

The chain joins TRBV7-2 to TRBJ2-2; D is uncertain. CDR1 and CDR2 (germline): SGHTA, FQGNSA. The CDR3 covers 14 residues. V lost 4 bases, J lost 5 bases, and 11 bases lay in between. CDR3 region: CASSSPLYTGELFF. Here the CDR3 DNA reads TGTGCCAGCAGCTCGCCGCTTTATACCGGGGAGCTGTTTTTT.

The chain couples TRBV28 to TRBJ1-2; 7 nucleotides match TRBD1. With V trimmed by 3 bases and J by 4 bases, 17 bases remained unmatched. The CDR3 loop spans 18 amino acids. Germline-derived CDR1 and CDR2 are MDHEN and SYDVKM. CDR3 nucleotides: TGTGCCAGCAGTTTCGACAGGGTCCGCGCTGGTACCCCCTATGGCTACACCTTC. Translated: CASSFDRVRAGTPYGYTF.

This sequence joins TRBV7-9 and TRBJ2-3, with D unresolved. The V end lost 5 bases, the J end lost 3 bases, and 18 bases lay between the germline ends. The CDR3 is 16 residues long. In germline, CDR1 is SEHNR, CDR2 FQNEAQ (reference sequence). CDR3 DNA: TGTGCCAGCAGCCCCACTTTTCTACTCTTTACAGATACGCAGTATTTT. Translated: CASSPTFLLFTDTQYF.

The rearrangement joins TRBV3-1 (or the pseudogene TRBV3-2) to TRBJ1-5; 8 bases agree with TRBD1. Germline CDR1 reads LGHDT; CDR2 reads YNNKEL (reference sequence). This CDR3 is built from 15 residues. V gave up 2 bases and J gave up 5 bases; unmatched junction bases: 5. DNA for the CDR3: TGTGCCAGCAGCCAACACGGACAGGGCTATCAGCCCCAGCATTTT. Translating gives CASSQHGQGYQPQHF.

CDR3 sequence: CASSRQGGAGELFF. CDR3 DNA sequence: TGTGCCAGCAGTCGACAGGGAGGGGCCGGGGAGCTGTTTTTT. V gene TRBV14 combines with J gene TRBJ2-2; either TRBD1 or TRBD2 may supply D (7 bases each). This CDR3 spans 14 amino acids. Trimming took off 6 bases at V and 6 bases at J, with 14 bases between the two ends. Germline CDR1 and CDR2: SGHDN and FVKESK.

V and J are TRBV5-1 and TRBJ2-1, with D possibly being TRBD1 (7 bases). Trimming took off 4 bases at V and 9 bases at J, with 23 bases between the two ends. Germline V gene data show CDR1 as SGHRS and CDR2 as YFSETQ. The CDR3 spans 16 residues. The CDR3 loop reads CASSPRADRRAGEQFF. The CDR3 DNA reads TGCGCCAGCAGCCCACGGGCGGACAGGAGGGCAGGTGAGCAGTTCTTC.

V is TRBV27 and J is TRBJ2-3; maybe TRBD1 (6 bases). The germline gives CDR1 MNHEY, CDR2 SMNVEV (reference sequence). The CDR3 length is 15 residues. V was cut by 2 bases and J by 2 bases, with 11 bases left in between. CDR3 DNA sequence: TGTGCCAGCAGTTTAGCAGGGGACGACACAGATACGCAGTATTTT. Translation gives CASSLAGDDTDTQYF.

A single count supports this clone. The chain couples TRBV6-2 or TRBV6-3 to TRBJ2-2; 9 nucleotides match TRBD1. V gave up 6 bases and J gave up 7 bases; unmatched junction bases: 9. Germline V gene sequence: CDR1 MNHEY, CDR2 SVGEGT. CDR3 length: 15 amino acids. CDR3 bases: TGTGCCAGCAGCATCCTCGGACAGGGGATCGGGGAGCTGTTTTTT. This encodes CASSILGQGIGELFF.

The genes are TRBV10-1 and TRBJ2-1, with 9 bases that match TRBD2. The length of the CDR3 is 15 residues. CDR1 is WNHNN and CDR2 is SYGVQD in the germline V gene (reference sequence). The junction had 9 bases not matched to a gene; V was cut back by 5 bases and J by 7 bases. The CDR3: CASSFELAGRNEQFF. Here the CDR3 DNA reads TGCGCCAGCAGTTTCGAACTAGCGGGTCGTAATGAGCAGTTCTTC.

This chain links TRBV21-1 with TRBJ1-1. TRBV21-1 is a pseudogene locus. The CDR3 consists of 15 residues. This chain's CDR3 is CASSETGREGTEAFF. DNA of the CDR3: TGTGCCAGCAGCGAGACAGGCCGGGAGGGCACTGAAGCTTTCTTT.

This clone was recorded only once. The genes are TRBV7-2 and TRBJ2-5; 9 positions agree with TRBD2. V gave up 1 base and J gave up 0 bases; unmatched junction bases: 6. Per germline, CDR1 SGHTA and CDR2 FQGNSA. This CDR3 is 17 amino acids long. The CDR3 sequence is CASSLVRSGGYQETQYF. The CDR3 DNA follows: TGTGCCAGCAGCTTAGTTAGAAGCGGGGGGTACCAAGAGACCCAGTACTTC.

The chain couples TRBV28 to TRBJ1-4; perhaps TRBD1 as D (6 bases). The CDR3 consists of 15 residues. CDR1 MDHEN and CDR2 SYDVKM come from the germline V gene. Deletions cut 7 bases from V and 6 bases from J, with 18 bases between. The CDR3, as DNA: TGTGCCAGCACCAGGGGTGTGGGTCACGATGAAAAACTGTTTTTT. Translated: CASTRGVGHDEKLFF.

The V gene is TRBV10-1, the J gene TRBJ2-7, with TRBD1 matching 8 bases. The CDR3 loop spans 14 amino acids. From germline, CDR1 is WNHNN and CDR2 SYGVQD (reference sequence). V shed 3 bases, J shed 4 bases, and the junction held 5 bases outside the gene matches. CDR3 in amino acids: CASSDRGRGYEQYF. The CDR3 DNA reads as TGCGCCAGCAGTGACAGGGGGCGCGGGTACGAGCAGTACTTC.

The table lists this clone with a few counts. V usage is TRBV19 and J usage is TRBJ2-5, with no clear D. The germline V and J ends were trimmed by 1 base and 4 bases, with 4 bases remaining between them. The V gene's germline CDR1 is LNHDA and CDR2 SQIVND (reference sequence). The length of the CDR3 is 12 residues. For the CDR3, the DNA is TGTGCCAGTAGTATAGGGGGAGAGACCCAGTACTTC. Residues: CASSIGGETQYF.

This chain links TRBV18 with TRBJ1-5, with unresolved D. The V gene's germline CDR1 is KGHSH and CDR2 LQKENI. The CDR3 covers 13 residues. The V end was cut by 6 bases, the J end by 7 bases, with 13 bases between. CDR3 DNA: TGTGCCAGCTCGGACGGCCTGGTCCAGCCCCAGCATTTT. Its translation: CASSDGLVQPQHF.

This sequence joins TRBV3-1 (or the pseudogene TRBV3-2) and TRBJ1-2; 9 bases fit TRBD1. Germline trimming cut 4 bases from V and 0 bases from J; bases unmatched to any gene: 12. CDR3 length: 18 amino acids. CDR1 is LGHDT, CDR2 YNNKEL, per germline (reference sequence). The CDR3 region is CASSPPGQGVRTNYGYTF. CDR3 sequence (DNA): TGTGCCAGCAGCCCCCCGGGACAGGGCGTGAGAACTAACTATGGCTACACCTTC.